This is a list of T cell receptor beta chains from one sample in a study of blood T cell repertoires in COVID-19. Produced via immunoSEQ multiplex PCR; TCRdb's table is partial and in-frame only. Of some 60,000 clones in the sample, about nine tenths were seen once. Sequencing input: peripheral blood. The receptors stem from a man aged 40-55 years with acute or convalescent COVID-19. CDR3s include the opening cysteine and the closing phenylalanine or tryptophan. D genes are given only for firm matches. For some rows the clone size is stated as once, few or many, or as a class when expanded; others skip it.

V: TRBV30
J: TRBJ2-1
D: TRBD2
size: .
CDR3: CAWTSGSPYNEQFF
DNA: TGTGCCTGGACTAGCGGGAGCCCCTACAATGAGCAGTTCTTC

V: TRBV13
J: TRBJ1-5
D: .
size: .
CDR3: CASSLGGRDQPQHF
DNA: TGTGCCAGCAGCTTGGGGGGGCGCGATCAGCCCCAGCATTTT

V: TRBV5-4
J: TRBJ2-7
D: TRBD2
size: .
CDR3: CASSLGGTSVYEQYF
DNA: TGTGCCAGCAGCTTGGGGGGGACTAGCGTCTACGAGCAGTACTTC

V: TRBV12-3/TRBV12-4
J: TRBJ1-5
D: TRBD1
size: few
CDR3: CASRARDSQHF
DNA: TGTGCCAGCAGGGCCCGGGACAGTCAGCATTTT

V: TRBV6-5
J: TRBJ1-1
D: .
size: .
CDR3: CASSYSGRIQSTEAFF
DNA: TGTGCCAGCAGTTACTCGGGCAGGATCCAGAGCACTGAAGCTTTCTTT

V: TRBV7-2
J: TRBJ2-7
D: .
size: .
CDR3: CASSLLQGAAYEQYF
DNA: TGTGCCAGCAGCTTACTTCAAGGGGCCGCCTACGAGCAGTACTTC

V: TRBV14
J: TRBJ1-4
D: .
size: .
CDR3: CASSQGGGAEKLFF
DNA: TGTGCCAGCAGCCAAGGAGGGGGGGCTGAAAAACTGTTTTTT

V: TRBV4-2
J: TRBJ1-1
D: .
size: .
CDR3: CASSPNVRNTEAFF
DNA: TGTGCCAGCAGCCCCAATGTGAGAAACACTGAAGCTTTCTTT

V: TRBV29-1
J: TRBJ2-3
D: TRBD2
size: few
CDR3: CSVEGLAGRDTQYF
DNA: TGCAGCGTTGAGGGACTAGCGGGGAGGGATACGCAGTATTTT

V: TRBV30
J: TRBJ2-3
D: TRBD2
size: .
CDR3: CAWSSGTSGRGVVDTQYF
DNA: TGTGCCTGGAGTTCCGGGACTAGCGGGAGGGGAGTAGTAGATACGCAGTATTTT

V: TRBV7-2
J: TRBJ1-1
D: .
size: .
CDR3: CASSPLQGITEAFF
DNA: TGTGCCAGCAGCCCACTTCAGGGAATTACTGAAGCTTTCTTT

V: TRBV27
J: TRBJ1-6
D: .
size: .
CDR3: CASSPGLVSSYNSPLHF
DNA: TGTGCCAGCAGCCCGGGACTCGTGAGCTCCTATAATTCACCCCTCCACTTT

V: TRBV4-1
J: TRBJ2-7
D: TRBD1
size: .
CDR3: CASSYTWTDRGAYEQYF
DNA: TGCGCCAGCAGCTACACCTGGACGGACAGGGGAGCCTACGAGCAGTACTTC

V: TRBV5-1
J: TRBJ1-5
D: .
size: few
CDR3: CASSLVPDQPQHF
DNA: TGCGCCAGCAGCTTGGTTCCTGATCAGCCCCAGCATTTT

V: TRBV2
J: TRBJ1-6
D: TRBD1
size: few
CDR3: CASSLQGTNSPLHF
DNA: TGTGCCAGCAGTTTACAGGGGACGAATTCACCCCTCCACTTT

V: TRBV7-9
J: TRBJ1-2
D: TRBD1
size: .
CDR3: CASSLGDRDNYGYTF
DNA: TGTGCCAGCAGCTTAGGGGACAGGGATAACTATGGCTACACCTTC

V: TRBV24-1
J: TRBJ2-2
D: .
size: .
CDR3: CATSGSGEVGELFF
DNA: TGTGCCACCAGTGGGTCGGGAGAGGTCGGGGAGCTGTTTTTT

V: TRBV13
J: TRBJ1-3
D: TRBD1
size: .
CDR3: CASSLSPTGGIVNTIYF
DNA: TGTGCCAGCAGCTTAAGTCCCACAGGGGGCATAGTAAACACCATATATTTT

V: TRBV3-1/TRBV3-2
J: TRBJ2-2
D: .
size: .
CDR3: CASSHPWASDRGAVF
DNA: TGTGCCAGCAGCCACCCATGGGCTAGCGACCGGGGAGCTGTTTTT

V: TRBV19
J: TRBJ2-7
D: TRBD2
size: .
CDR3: CASRRTSGRYDEQYF
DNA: TGTGCCAGTAGACGGACTAGCGGGAGGTACGACGAGCAGTACTTC

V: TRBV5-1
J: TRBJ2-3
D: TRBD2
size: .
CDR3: CASSLPTSGSGTTDTQYF
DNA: TGCGCCAGCAGCTTGCCGACTAGCGGGAGTGGTACCACAGATACGCAGTATTTT

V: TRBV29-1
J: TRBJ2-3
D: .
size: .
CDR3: CSVNNPGVDTQYF
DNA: TGCAGCGTTAACAACCCAGGGGTAGATACGCAGTATTTT

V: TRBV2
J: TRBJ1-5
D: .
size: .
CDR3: CASSVVASDGEHF
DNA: TGTGCCAGCAGTGTCGTAGCCTCTGACGGGGAGCATTTT

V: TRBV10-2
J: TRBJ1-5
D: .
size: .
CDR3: CASAEGGSNQPQHF
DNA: TGCGCCAGCGCGGAGGGGGGGAGCAATCAGCCCCAGCATTTT

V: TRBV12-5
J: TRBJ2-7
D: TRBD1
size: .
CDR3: CASGFDRVEQYF
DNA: TGTGCTAGTGGTTTCGACAGGGTCGAGCAGTACTTC

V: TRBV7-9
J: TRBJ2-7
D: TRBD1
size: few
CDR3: CASSSKLAGTGGNEQYF
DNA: TGTGCCAGCAGCTCGAAACTGGCCGGAACAGGGGGAAACGAGCAGTACTTC

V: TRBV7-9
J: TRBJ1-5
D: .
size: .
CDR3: CASSPHGGSNQPQHF
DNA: TGTGCCAGCAGCCCTCACGGGGGTAGCAATCAGCCCCAGCATTTT

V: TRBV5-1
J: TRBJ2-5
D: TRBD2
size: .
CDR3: CASSSEELADGTQYF
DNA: TGCGCCAGCAGCTCGGAGGAACTAGCGGATGGGACCCAGTACTTC

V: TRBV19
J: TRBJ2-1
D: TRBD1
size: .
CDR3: CASRRAGTGGLDEQFF
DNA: TGTGCCAGTAGACGAGCCGGGACAGGGGGCCTGGATGAGCAGTTCTTC

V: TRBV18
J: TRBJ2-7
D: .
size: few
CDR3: CASSPGVSGHYEQYF
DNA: TGTGCCAGCTCACCAGGTGTTAGCGGACACTACGAGCAGTACTTC

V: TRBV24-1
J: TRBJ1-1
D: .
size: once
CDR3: CATSDPGNTEAFF
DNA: TGTGCCACCAGTGATCCAGGGAACACTGAAGCTTTCTTT

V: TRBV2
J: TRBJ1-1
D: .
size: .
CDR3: CASSEVVGGTEAFF
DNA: TGTGCCAGCAGTGAAGTTGTGGGGGGCACTGAAGCTTTCTTT

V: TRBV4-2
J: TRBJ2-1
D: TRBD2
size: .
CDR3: CASSRRLAGSYNEQFF
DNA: TGTGCCAGCAGCCGACGACTAGCGGGTAGCTACAATGAGCAGTTCTTC

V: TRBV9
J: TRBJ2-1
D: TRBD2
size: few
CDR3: CASSERLAGYNEQFF
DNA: TGTGCCAGCAGCGAACGACTAGCGGGATACAATGAGCAGTTCTTC

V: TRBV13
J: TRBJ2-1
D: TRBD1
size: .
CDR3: CASSRGQQYNEQFF
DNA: TGTGCCAGCTCCCGGGGACAGCAATACAATGAGCAGTTCTTC

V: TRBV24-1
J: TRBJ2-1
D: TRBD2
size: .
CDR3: CATSDWGTSGSREQFF
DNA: TGTGCCACCAGTGATTGGGGGACTAGCGGGAGTCGAGAGCAGTTCTTC

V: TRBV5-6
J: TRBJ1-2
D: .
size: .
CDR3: CASSPIIGGFSYGYTF
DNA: TGTGCCAGCAGCCCTATAATTGGGGGCTTTTCCTATGGCTACACCTTC

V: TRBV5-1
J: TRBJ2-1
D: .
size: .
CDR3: CASSPIQGGEVEQFF
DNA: TGCGCCAGCAGCCCCATCCAGGGAGGAGAGGTTGAGCAGTTCTTC

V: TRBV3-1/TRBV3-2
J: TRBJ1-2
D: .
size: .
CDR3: CASSQGSRDTTYGYTF
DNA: TGTGCCAGCAGCCAAGGGAGCCGGGACACCACCTATGGCTACACCTTC

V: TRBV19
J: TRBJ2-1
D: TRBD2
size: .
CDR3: CASSIRPSGMDEQFF
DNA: TGTGCCAGTAGTATAAGGCCTAGCGGGATGGATGAGCAGTTCTTC

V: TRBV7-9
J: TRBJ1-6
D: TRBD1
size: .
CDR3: CASSPGQGYSPLHF
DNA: TGTGCCAGCAGCCCGGGACAGGGGTACTCACCCCTCCACTTT

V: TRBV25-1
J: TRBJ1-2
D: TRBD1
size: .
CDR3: CASSDHRGGGYTF
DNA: TGTGCCAGCAGTGACCACAGGGGAGGCGGCTACACCTTC

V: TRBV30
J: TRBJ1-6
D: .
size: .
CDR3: CAWSVRDTFYNSPLHF
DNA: TGTGCCTGGAGTGTACGGGACACTTTCTATAATTCACCCCTCCACTTT

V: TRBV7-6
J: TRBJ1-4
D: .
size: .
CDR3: CASSLAGGRNEKLFF
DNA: TGTGCCAGCAGCTTAGCAGGGGGACGTAATGAAAAACTGTTTTTT

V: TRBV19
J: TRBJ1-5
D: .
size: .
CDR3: CASSIFVDQPQHF
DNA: TGTGCCAGTAGTATATTCGTTGATCAGCCCCAGCATTTT

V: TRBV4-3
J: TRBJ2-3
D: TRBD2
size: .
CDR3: CASSQDVAGGRTQYF
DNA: TGCGCCAGCAGCCAAGATGTAGCGGGAGGTCGGACGCAGTATTTT

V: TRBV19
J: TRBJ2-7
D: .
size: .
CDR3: CASKRAGSPGSYEQYF
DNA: TGTGCCAGTAAAAGGGCCGGGAGCCCCGGCTCCTACGAGCAGTACTTC

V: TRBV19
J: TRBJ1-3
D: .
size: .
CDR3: CASHTSGSPGNTIYF
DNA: TGTGCCAGCCATACATCGGGGAGTCCTGGAAACACCATATATTTT

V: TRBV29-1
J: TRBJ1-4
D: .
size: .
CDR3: CSVDLGLGEKLFF
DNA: TGCAGCGTTGATTTGGGGCTGGGGGAAAAACTGTTTTTT

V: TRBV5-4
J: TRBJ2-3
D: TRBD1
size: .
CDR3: CASSSTGADTQYF
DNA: TGTGCCAGCAGCTCAACAGGGGCAGATACGCAGTATTTT

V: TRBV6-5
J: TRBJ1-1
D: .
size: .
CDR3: CASGAGAGTEAFF
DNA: TGTGCCAGCGGGGCAGGGGCTGGCACTGAAGCTTTCTTT

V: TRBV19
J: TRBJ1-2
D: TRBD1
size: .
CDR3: CASNQGVNYGYTF
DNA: TGTGCCAGTAACCAGGGGGTTAACTATGGCTACACCTTC

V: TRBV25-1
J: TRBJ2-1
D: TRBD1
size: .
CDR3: CASSLGTGSYNEQFF
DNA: TGTGCCAGCAGCCTCGGGACAGGGTCATACAATGAGCAGTTCTTC